This TCR beta chain originates from a study of PD-1 blockade in classical Hodgkin lymphoma. Whole-study findings and limits: Patients with a complete response exhibited baseline diversity comparable to newly diagnosed patients. When set against healthy donors, newly diagnosed patients were reported to show lower baseline TCR diversity. By C4D1 there was a significant rise in CD4+ TCR diversity but not in CD8+ TCR diversity.

Generated by immunoSEQ multiplex PCR, the TCRdb table keeps only in-frame clones and is missing some. The sample holds tens of thousands of clones, 60% to 85% seen once. Brentuximab vedotin exposure varied, and every patient relapsed after autologous stem cell transplantation. In germline, CDR1 is SQVTM, CDR2 ANQGSEA. This CDR3 contains 13 residues. V gave up 5 bases and J gave up 4 bases, with 11 bases separating them. Turning to this clone: Its antigen remains unknown.

The origin of this receptor is a human donor with classical Hodgkin lymphoma. Here the sequenced sample was peripheral blood mononuclear cells (PBMCs), taken before the second cycle of nivolumab. This sequence joins TRBV29-1 and TRBJ2-2; tentative D call: TRBD1 (5 bases). In DNA form, the CDR3 reads TGCAGCGTTTCCCCGACAGTCACCGGGGAGCTGTTTTTT. Translated: CSVSPTVTGELFF.